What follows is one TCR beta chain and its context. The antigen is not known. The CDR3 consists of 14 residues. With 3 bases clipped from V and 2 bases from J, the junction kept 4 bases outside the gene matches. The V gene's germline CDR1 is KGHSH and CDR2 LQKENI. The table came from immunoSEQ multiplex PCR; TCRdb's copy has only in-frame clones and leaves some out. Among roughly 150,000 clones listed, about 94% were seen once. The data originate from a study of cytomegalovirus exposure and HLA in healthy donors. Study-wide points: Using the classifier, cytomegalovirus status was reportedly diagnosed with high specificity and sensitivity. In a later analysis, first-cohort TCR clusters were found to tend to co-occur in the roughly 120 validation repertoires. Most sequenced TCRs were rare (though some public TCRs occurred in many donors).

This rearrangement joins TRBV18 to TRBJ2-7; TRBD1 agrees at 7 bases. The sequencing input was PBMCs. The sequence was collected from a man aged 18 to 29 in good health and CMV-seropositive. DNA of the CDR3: TGTGCCAGCTCACCGGGGACAGATACCTACGAGCAGTACTTC. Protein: CASSPGTDTYEQYF.